This T cell receptor (beta chain) originates from a study of CD8+ T cells in alopecia areata. Study-wide results and caveats: On tofacitinib, scalp clonality and expanded CD8+ clones among top 100 fell significantly.

Trimming left V 0 bases short and J 1 base short, with 7 bases between. Germline CDR1 reads SGHRS; CDR2 reads YFSETQ. The CDR3 consists of 14 residues. This clone turned up a few times. What it binds is not known. Treatment reported: oral pan-JAK inhibitor, 5-10 mg twice daily. In each case, RNA was isolated and then reverse transcribed into cDNA as the sequencing template. Assay: immunoSEQ multiplex PCR; the TCRdb copy retains only in-frame clones and omits some. This sample has more than 85,000 clones, with approximately 60% found just once. The sequence was obtained from a human donor with alopecia areata. The rearrangement links TRBV5-1 to TRBJ1-1; D remains ambiguous. The sequencing used CD8+ T cells sorted from blood, collected at week 4, from a patient treated with tofacitinib. CDR3 sequence: CASSLASPNTEAFF. Written as DNA, the CDR3 is TGCGCCAGCAGCTTGGCTTCACCGAACACTGAAGCTTTCTTT. The complete variable domain, with remaining parts taken from reference TRBV5-1 and TRBJ1-1, reads KAGVTQTPRYLIKTRGQQVTLSCSPISGHRSVSWYQQTPGQGLQFLFEYFSETQRNKGNFPGRFSGRQFSNSRSEMNVSTLELGDSALYLCASSLASPNTEAFFGQGTRLTVV.